These 15 T cell receptor beta chains share one sample of origin, sequenced in a study of regulatory T cells in long-lasting Graves disease. Noted time point: persistent/refractory GD, antithyroid drugs over 5 years with positive TRAb. Making the TCR library involved RNA that had been extracted from PBMCs. Building the TCR beta libraries relied on iRepertoire HTBI primers, and CDR3 regions underwent Arm-PCR. TCRdb recomputed calls from the multiplex PCR reads with MiXCR, one row per CDR3 protein. The repertoire holds 400,000 to 450,000 distinct CDR3 sequences, about a quarter seen once, with roughly 26% in the top ten. This sample comprised peripheral blood mononuclear cells (PBMCs), obtained when the disease was refractory, from a patient treated with antithyroid drugs. Source of these receptors: a female donor with Graves disease.

The CDR3 here is CASSNSGRKGRETQYF. The CDR3 region has the DNA TGTGCCAGCAGCAACTCAGGACGGAAGGGGAGGGAGACCCAGTACTTC. The J gene is TRBJ2-5, the V gene TRBV7-2; perhaps TRBD2 as D (6 bases). Germline V gives CDR1 SGHTA, CDR2 FQGNSA. CDR3 length: 16 residues. Trimming left V 5 bases short and J 5 bases short, with 21 bases between.

Here the CDR3 DNA reads TGTGTTAGCCAAGTTTCTCCGCTTTACGAGCAGTACTTC. Amino acids: CVSQVSPLYEQYF. This rearrangement joins TRBV2 to TRBJ2-7, with D unclear. CDR3 size: 13 residues. CDR1 and CDR2 (germline): SNHLY, FYNNEI.

This clonotype has ten or more counts. V is TRBV20-1 and J is TRBJ2-5; 13 nucleotides line up with TRBD2. Germline V gives CDR1 DFQATT, CDR2 SNEGSKA (reference sequence). This CDR3 contains 16 residues. The J segment lost 5 bases and the V segment lost 3 bases, leaving 9 bases of the junction unmatched. The CDR3: CSASPGTSGILETQYF. In DNA, the CDR3 is TGCAGTGCTAGTCCAGGGACTAGCGGGATCTTGGAGACCCAGTACTTC.

This clonotype was observed a handful of times. The rearrangement joins TRBV29-1 to TRBJ2-5, with D perhaps TRBD2 (5 bases). CDR3 size: 11 residues. Germline values: CDR1 SQVTM, CDR2 ANQGSEA. V lost 3 bases to trimming and J lost 3 bases, with 5 bases between them. The CDR3 spells CSVETKETQYF. The CDR3 nucleotides read TGCAGCGTTGAGACTAAAGAGACCCAGTACTTC.

The V gene is TRBV20-1, the J gene TRBJ2-7; D is ambiguous. The CDR3 has 14 amino acids. Trimming removed 4 bases at V and 0 bases at J, with 13 bases between. CDR1 and CDR2 (germline): DFQATT, SNEGSKA (reference sequence). The CDR3 sequence: CSATLVGPSYEQYF. CDR3 coding DNA: TGCAGTGCTACCCTCGTGGGTCCCTCCTACGAGCAGTACTTC.

This clonotype was detected many times. V gene TRBV24-1 combines with J gene TRBJ1-2, with no clear D. This CDR3 is built from 18 residues. Trimming stripped 4 bases from V and 4 bases from J, with 24 bases between. The V gene's germline CDR1 is KGHDR and CDR2 SFDVKD. This chain's CDR3 is CATSDPSQDGTHLYGYTF. CDR3 nucleotide sequence: TGTGCCACCAGTGACCCGAGTCAGGACGGAACCCACCTCTATGGCTACACCTTC.

This clonotype was seen a few times. This may be a read error, as it is one base from a much larger clone. The rearrangement joins TRBV2 to TRBJ1-2; 7 nucleotides line up with TRBD1. The CDR3 sequence is 13 residues long. Germline V gene sequence: CDR1 SNHLY, CDR2 FYNNEI. The CDR3 reads CASIGTAGGGHTF. CDR3 DNA sequence: TGTGCCAGCATTGGGACAGCGGGCGGTGGCCACACCTTC. The entire variable domain, with the rest obtained from reference TRBV2 and TRBJ1-2, is as follows: EPEVTQTPSHQVTQMGQEVILRCVPISNHLYFYWYRQILGQKVEFLVSFYNNEISEKSEIFDDQFSVERPDGSNFTLKIRSTKLEDSAMYFCASIGTAGGGHTFGSGTRLTVV.

V gene TRBV29-1 combines with J gene TRBJ1-4; D is possibly TRBD1 (6 bases). Looked up from germline, CDR1 is SQVTM and CDR2 is ANQGSEA. This CDR3 is built from 14 residues. The V gene lost 6 bases and the J gene lost 8 bases, with 19 bases spanning the gap. The CDR3: CSVGAGTSGEKLFF. In DNA form, the CDR3 reads TGCAGCGTGGGCGCCGGGACAAGTGGCGAAAAACTGTTTTTT.

This sequence joins TRBV7-9 and TRBJ2-7, with 8 bases matching TRBD2. The CDR3 extends over 15 amino acids. After removal of 3 bases from V and 7 bases from J, the junction contained 11 bases not matched to a gene. Germline V gene data show CDR1 as SEHNR and CDR2 as FQNEAQ (reference sequence). The CDR3 is CASSLSGSGMGEQYF. CDR3 nucleotide sequence: TGTGCCAGCAGCTTGTCCGGTAGCGGGATGGGTGAGCAGTACTTC.

This clonotype appeared a few times. CDR3 DNA: TGCGCCAGCAGCCAAGCCGCGCGCCACGAGCAGTACTTC. Protein product: CASSQAARHEQYF. This chain links TRBV4-3 with TRBJ2-7; no reliable D call. V was shortened by 1 base and J by 5 bases, with 9 bases between the two germline ends. From germline, CDR1 is LGHNA and CDR2 YSLEER. There are 13 residues in the CDR3.

This clonotype was seen repeatedly, ten times or more. The chain employs TRBV20-1 and TRBJ2-2, with D possibly matching TRBD1 (5 bases). This CDR3 contains 15 residues. The V gene lost 3 bases and the J gene lost 5 bases, with 16 bases spanning the gap. Germline CDR1 DFQATT, CDR2 SNEGSKA (reference sequence). The DNA of the CDR3 is TGCAGTGCTAGGCAGGGTGGCTCGATGACCGGGGAGCTGTTTTTT. Its protein is CSARQGGSMTGELFF.

This chain joins TRBV6-5 and TRBJ2-2; D uncertain. With 3 bases removed from V and 3 bases from J, the gap between germline ends came to 8 bases. The CDR3 runs to 14 residues. CDR1 is MNHEY, CDR2 SVGAGI, per germline. The CDR3 DNA is TGTGCCAGCAGTTATTCCGGCTACACCGGGGAGCTGTTTTTT. Translated: CASSYSGYTGELFF.

This clonotype appeared many times. The V and J genes are TRBV30 and TRBJ1-1; D gene uncertain. V lost 7 bases and J 0 bases, leaving 15 bases between the germline ends. Germline CDR1 GTSNPN, CDR2 SVGIG (reference sequence). CDR3 length: 14 amino acids. This CDR3 is CASDGEGMNTEAFF. CDR3 DNA sequence: TGTGCCTCCGACGGGGAAGGCATGAACACTGAAGCTTTCTTT.

The chain uses TRBV10-3 and TRBJ2-2, with a possible D match to TRBD1 (5 bases). The V gene's germline CDR1 is ENHRY and CDR2 SYGVKD. The CDR3 consists of 14 residues. Trimming stripped 6 bases from V and 3 bases from J, with 11 bases between. The CDR3 region has the DNA TGTGCCATCAGACGGTTACAGGACACCGGGGAGCTGTTTTTT. This codes for CAIRRLQDTGELFF.

This clonotype was counted once. The chain is built from TRBV14 and TRBJ1-2, with D possibly matching TRBD1 (5 bases). Germline CDR1 and CDR2: SGHDN and FVKESK. V lost 0 bases and J 0 bases, leaving 29 bases between the germline ends. The CDR3 contains 22 residues. CDR3 sequence: CASSQDMVGFTESAGTNYGYTF. The DNA for the CDR3 is TGTGCCAGCAGCCAAGATATGGTTGGGTTCACGGAATCGGCAGGGACTAACTATGGCTACACCTTC.